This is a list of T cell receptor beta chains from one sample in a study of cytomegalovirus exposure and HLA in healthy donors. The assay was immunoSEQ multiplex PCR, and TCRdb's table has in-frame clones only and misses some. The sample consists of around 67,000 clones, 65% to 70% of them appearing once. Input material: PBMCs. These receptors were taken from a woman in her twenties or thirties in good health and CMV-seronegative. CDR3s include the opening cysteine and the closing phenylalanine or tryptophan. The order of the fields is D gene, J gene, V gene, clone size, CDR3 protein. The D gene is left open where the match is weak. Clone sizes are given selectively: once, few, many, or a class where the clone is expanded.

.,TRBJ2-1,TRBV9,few,CASSVGIANEQFF
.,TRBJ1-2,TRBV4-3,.,CASSQVINYGYTF
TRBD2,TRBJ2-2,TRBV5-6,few,CASSPGLAGANTGELFF
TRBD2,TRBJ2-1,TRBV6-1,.,CASGWTSGVNNEQFF
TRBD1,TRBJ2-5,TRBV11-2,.,CASSSLGGRETQYF
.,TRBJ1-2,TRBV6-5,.,CASTPRGRGNYGYTF
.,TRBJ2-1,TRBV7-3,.,CASSLEGGAYNEQFF
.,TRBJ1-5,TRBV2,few,CASSGDKYQPQHF
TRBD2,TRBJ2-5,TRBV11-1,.,CASSSSLAGGLETQYF
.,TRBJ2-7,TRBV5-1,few,CASSLGRGDYEQYF
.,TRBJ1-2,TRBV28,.,CASSSTGQTNYGYTF
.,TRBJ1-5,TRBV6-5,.,CATGFNQPQHF
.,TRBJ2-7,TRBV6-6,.,CASHARGYEQYF
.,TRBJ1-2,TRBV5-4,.,CASSLGQAHYGYTF
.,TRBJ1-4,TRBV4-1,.,CASSQEPGDRNDKLFF
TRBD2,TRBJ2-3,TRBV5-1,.,CASSSSRGGTDTQYF
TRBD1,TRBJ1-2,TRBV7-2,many,CASSRDRRYGYTF
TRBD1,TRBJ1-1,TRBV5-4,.,CASSQGGDRYLPEAFF
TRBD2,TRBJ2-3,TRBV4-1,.,CASAPRSASGGFKGDTQYF
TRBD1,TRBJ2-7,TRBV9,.,CASSVVQGAEQYF
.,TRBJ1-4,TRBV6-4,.,CASSYSGQINEKLFF
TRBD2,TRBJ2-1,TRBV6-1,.,CASRTSGEYNEQFF
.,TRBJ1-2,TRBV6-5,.,CASRPPEVRDGYTF
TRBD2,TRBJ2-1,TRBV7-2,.,CASSSLSGGLRIPYNEQFF
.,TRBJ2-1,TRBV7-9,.,CASSPPGIPVEQFF
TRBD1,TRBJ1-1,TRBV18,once,CASSPRQGSTEAFF
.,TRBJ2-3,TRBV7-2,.,CASSLAARVSTDTQYF
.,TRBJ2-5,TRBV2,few,CASKGEETQYF
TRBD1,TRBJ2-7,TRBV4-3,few,CASSQEGGQGYEQYF
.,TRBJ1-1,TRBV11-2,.,CASSSYTEAFF
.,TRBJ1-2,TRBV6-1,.,CASSEAVRVHGYTF
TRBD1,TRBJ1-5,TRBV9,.,CASSPTGKGNQPQHF
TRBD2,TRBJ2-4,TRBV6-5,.,CATQPAGENIQYF
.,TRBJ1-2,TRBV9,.,CASSTGHGAPYGYTF
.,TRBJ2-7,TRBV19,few,CATGGGGYEQYF
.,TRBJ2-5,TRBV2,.,CASSYLKTQYF
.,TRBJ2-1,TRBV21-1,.,CASSPGGHEQFF
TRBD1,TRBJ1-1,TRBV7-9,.,CASSSDRVPNTEAFF
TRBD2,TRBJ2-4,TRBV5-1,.,CASSLVAGGLGAKNIQYF
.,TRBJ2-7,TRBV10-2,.,CASSDRGKPDAAYEQYF
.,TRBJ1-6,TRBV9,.,CASSVDSSYNSPLHF
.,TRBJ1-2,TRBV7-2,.,CASSQEGRVGYTF
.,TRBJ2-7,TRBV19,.,CASSISGGSNEQYF
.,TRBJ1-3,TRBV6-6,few,CACGSGDTIYF
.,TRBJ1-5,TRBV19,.,CASSRTGIRAFSNQPQHF
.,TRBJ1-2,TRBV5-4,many,CASSLEHTEDYTF
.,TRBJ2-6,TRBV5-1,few,CASSPFSGANVLTF
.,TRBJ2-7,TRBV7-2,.,CASSPLRTYEQYF
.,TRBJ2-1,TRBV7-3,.,CASSPGRGSYNEQFF
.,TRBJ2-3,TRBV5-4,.,CASSLILSTDTQYF
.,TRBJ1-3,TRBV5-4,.,CASSLFPGALSGNTIYF
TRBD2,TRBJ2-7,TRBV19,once,CASSRVAGGGIRHEQYF
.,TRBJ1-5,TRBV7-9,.,CASSLGGGSRQPQHF